Listed here is a single TCR beta chain. What it binds is unknown. Per the germline V gene, CDR1 is SGHTA and CDR2 is FQGNSA. The CDR3 runs to 13 residues. Trimming at V came to 6 bases and at J to 3 bases, leaving 3 bases not matched to a gene. The data belong to a study of T cells in Graves' hyperthyroidism and ophthalmopathy. Any patient presenting with uncontrolled infection, other autoimmune disease, pregnancy or lactation was left out. Whole-study results and caveats: Among thyroid clonotypes expanded above 0.001, most also appeared in blood. Onset of ophthalmopathy came a median around 6.5 months after the model predicted it.

Researchers took RNA transcripts and amplified the TCR beta CDR3 regions from them. During a first-round RT-PCR of the TCR CDR3, the HTBI primer set was used. MiXCR was run by TCRdb on the multiplex PCR reads, yielding one entry per CDR3 protein. The sample holds about 510,000 distinct CDR3 sequences, around 43% seen once. The receptor was derived from an adult woman with Graves' disease, either hyperthyroidism or ophthalmopathy (not recorded which). Sequencing input: peripheral blood or thyroid tissue (not recorded which). The chain uses TRBV7-2 and TRBJ2-7; TRBD1 matches at 9 bases. The CDR3 protein is CASRTGGRYEQYF. The CDR3 DNA is TGTGCCAGCAGAACAGGGGGCCGCTACGAGCAGTACTTC.